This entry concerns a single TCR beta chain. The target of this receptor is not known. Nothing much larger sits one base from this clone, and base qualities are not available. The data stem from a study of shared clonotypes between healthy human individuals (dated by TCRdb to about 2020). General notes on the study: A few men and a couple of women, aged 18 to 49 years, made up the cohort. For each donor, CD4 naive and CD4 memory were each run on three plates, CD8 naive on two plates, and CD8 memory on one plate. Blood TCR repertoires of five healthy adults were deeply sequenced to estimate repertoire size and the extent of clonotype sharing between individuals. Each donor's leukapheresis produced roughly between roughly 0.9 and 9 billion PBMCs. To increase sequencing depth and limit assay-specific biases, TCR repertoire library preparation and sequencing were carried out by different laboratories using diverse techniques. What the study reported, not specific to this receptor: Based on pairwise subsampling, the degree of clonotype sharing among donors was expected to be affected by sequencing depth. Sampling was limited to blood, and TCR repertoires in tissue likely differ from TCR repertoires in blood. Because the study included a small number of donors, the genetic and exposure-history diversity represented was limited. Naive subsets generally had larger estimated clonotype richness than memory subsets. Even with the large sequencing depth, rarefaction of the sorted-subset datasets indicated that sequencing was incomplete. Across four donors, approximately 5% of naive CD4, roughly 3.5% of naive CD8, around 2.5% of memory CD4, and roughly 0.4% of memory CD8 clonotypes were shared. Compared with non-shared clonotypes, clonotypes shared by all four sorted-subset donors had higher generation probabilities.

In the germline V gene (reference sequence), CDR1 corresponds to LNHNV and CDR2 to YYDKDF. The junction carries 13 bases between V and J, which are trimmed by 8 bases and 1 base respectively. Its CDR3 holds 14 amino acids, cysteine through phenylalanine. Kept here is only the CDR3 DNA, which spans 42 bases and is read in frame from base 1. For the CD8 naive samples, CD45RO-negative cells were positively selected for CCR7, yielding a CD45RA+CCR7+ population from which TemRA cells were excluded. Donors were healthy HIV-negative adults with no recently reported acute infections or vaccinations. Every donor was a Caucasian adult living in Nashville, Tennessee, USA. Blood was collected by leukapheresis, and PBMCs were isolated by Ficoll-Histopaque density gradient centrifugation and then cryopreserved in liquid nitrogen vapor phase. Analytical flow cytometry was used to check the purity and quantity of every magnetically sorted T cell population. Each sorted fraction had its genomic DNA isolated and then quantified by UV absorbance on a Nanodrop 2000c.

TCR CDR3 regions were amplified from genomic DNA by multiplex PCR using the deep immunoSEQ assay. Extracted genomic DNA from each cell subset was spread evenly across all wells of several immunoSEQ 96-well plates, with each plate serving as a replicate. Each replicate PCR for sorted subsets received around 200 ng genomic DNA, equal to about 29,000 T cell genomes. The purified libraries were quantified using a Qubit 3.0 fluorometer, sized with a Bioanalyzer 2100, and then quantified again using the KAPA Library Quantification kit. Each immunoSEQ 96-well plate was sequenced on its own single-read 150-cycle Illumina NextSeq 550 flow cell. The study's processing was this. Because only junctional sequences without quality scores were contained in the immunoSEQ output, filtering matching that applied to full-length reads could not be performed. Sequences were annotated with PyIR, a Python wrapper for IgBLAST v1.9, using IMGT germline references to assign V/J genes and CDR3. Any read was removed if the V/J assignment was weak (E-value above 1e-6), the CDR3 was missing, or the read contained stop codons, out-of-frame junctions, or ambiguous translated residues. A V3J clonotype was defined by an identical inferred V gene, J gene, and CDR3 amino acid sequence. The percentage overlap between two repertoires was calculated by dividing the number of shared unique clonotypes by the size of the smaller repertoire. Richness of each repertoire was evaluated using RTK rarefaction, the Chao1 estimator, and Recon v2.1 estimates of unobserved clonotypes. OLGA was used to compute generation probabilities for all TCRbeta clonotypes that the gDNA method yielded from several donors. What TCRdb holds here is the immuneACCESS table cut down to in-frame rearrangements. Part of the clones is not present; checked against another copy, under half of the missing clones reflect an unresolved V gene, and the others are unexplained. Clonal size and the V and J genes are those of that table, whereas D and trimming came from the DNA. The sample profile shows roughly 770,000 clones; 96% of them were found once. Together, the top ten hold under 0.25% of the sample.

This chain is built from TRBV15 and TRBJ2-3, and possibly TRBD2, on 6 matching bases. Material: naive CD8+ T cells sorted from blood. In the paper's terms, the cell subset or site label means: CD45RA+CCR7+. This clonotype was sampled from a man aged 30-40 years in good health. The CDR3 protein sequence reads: CATGGASGTDTQYF. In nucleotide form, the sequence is TGTGCCACCGGCGGGGCTAGCGGCACAGATACGCAGTATTTT. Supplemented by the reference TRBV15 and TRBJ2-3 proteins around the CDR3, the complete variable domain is DAMVIQNPRYQVTQFGKPVTLSCSQTLNHNVMYWYQQKSSQAPKLLFHYYDKDFNNEADTPDNFQSRRPNTSFCFLDIRSPGLGDTAMYLCATGGASGTDTQYFGPGTRLTVL.